These T cell receptor beta chains were read from a single sample in a study of PD-1 blockade in classical Hodgkin lymphoma. Libraries were prepared by immunoSEQ multiplex PCR; TCRdb keeps only in-frame clonotypes and omits some of them. The data show around 8,000 clones, approximately 79% seen once. This sample comprised peripheral blood mononuclear cells (PBMCs), obtained at baseline. The receptor source for this set is a human donor with classical Hodgkin lymphoma. CDR3s include the opening cysteine and the closing phenylalanine or tryptophan. D genes are given only for firm matches. Only part of the rows carry a size: once, few, many, or a class if the clone is expanded.

cdr3_nt: TGTGCCAGCATGAACCCTAGCACAGATACGCAGTATTTT
cdr3_aa: CASMNPSTDTQYF
j_call: TRBJ2-3
v_call: TRBV28
d_call: -
clone_size: once

cdr3_nt: TGTGCCAGCCCGGGACTAGCGGATTCTAGCACAGATACGCAGTATTTT
cdr3_aa: CASPGLADSSTDTQYF
j_call: TRBJ2-3
v_call: TRBV2
d_call: TRBD2
clone_size: -

cdr3_nt: TGTGCCAGCAGCCAAGCGATTGCAGGGGTCATCTACGAGCAGTACTTC
cdr3_aa: CASSQAIAGVIYEQYF
j_call: TRBJ2-7
v_call: TRBV14
d_call: -
clone_size: -

cdr3_nt: TGTGCCAGCAGCTCCTCCCGGGGACTTACCTACGAGCAGTACTTC
cdr3_aa: CASSSSRGLTYEQYF
j_call: TRBJ2-7
v_call: TRBV11-2
d_call: -
clone_size: -

cdr3_nt: TGTGCCAGCAGCTCCTACCGGCCCTACGAGCAGTACTTC
cdr3_aa: CASSSYRPYEQYF
j_call: TRBJ2-7
v_call: TRBV11-1
d_call: -
clone_size: -

cdr3_nt: TGCGCCAGCAGCCGGACTAGCGGGTCCTACGAGCAGTACTTC
cdr3_aa: CASSRTSGSYEQYF
j_call: TRBJ2-7
v_call: TRBV5-1
d_call: TRBD2
clone_size: -

cdr3_nt: TGTGCCAGTACCGGGGACAGGTACAATGAGCAGTTCTTC
cdr3_aa: CASTGDRYNEQFF
j_call: TRBJ2-1
v_call: TRBV19
d_call: TRBD1
clone_size: -

cdr3_nt: TGTGCCAGCAGTTACTCGCCAGACTCCTACAATGAGCAGTTCTTC
cdr3_aa: CASSYSPDSYNEQFF
j_call: TRBJ2-1
v_call: TRBV6-5
d_call: -
clone_size: -

cdr3_nt: TGTGCCAGCAGCTTAGGGTCAGGGCTCCAAGGTGAAGCTTTCTTT
cdr3_aa: CASSLGSGLQGEAFF
j_call: TRBJ1-1
v_call: TRBV7-9
d_call: -
clone_size: -

cdr3_nt: TGTGCCAGCAGCCAAAGGCAGGGCCGCAATGAAAAACTGTTTTTT
cdr3_aa: CASSQRQGRNEKLFF
j_call: TRBJ1-4
v_call: TRBV14
d_call: -
clone_size: -

cdr3_nt: TGTGCCAGCAGTTTGTCGACAGGGGGTGGCACTGAAGCTTTCTTT
cdr3_aa: CASSLSTGGGTEAFF
j_call: TRBJ1-1
v_call: TRBV28
d_call: TRBD1
clone_size: -

cdr3_nt: TGTGCCTGGGGAGGACTAGCGGGAGTAATAGATACGCAGTATTTT
cdr3_aa: CAWGGLAGVIDTQYF
j_call: TRBJ2-3
v_call: TRBV30
d_call: TRBD2
clone_size: -

cdr3_nt: TGTGCCAGTAGTATTTCGTGGAACAGGGGAGAGACCCAGTACTTC
cdr3_aa: CASSISWNRGETQYF
j_call: TRBJ2-5
v_call: TRBV19
d_call: TRBD1
clone_size: -

cdr3_nt: TGTGCCAGCAGCCAGGACAGTGAAGCTTTCTTT
cdr3_aa: CASSQDSEAFF
j_call: TRBJ1-1
v_call: TRBV7-2
d_call: -
clone_size: few

cdr3_nt: TGTGCCAGCAGCATCGTATCCGGGGGCACAGATACGCAGTATTTT
cdr3_aa: CASSIVSGGTDTQYF
j_call: TRBJ2-3
v_call: TRBV7-8
d_call: -
clone_size: -

cdr3_nt: TGTGCCAGCAGCTTTGGAACGAAGGGGGGACAGCCGAACACCGGGGAGCTGTTTTTT
cdr3_aa: CASSFGTKGGQPNTGELFF
j_call: TRBJ2-2
v_call: TRBV7-9
d_call: -
clone_size: -

cdr3_nt: TGTGCCAGCAGCCCGCCGGGACTCTACGAGCAGTACTTC
cdr3_aa: CASSPPGLYEQYF
j_call: TRBJ2-7
v_call: TRBV5-4
d_call: -
clone_size: -

cdr3_nt: TGTGCCAGCAGCTGGGGACTAGCGGGAGAGACCCAGTACTTC
cdr3_aa: CASSWGLAGETQYF
j_call: TRBJ2-5
v_call: TRBV9
d_call: TRBD2
clone_size: few

cdr3_nt: TGTGCCAGCAGTTTATCCTTGGGGAGAACCTACGAGCAGTACTTC
cdr3_aa: CASSLSLGRTYEQYF
j_call: TRBJ2-7
v_call: TRBV27
d_call: -
clone_size: -

cdr3_nt: TGTGCCATCACCAGGGACAGTGGAAACACCATATATTTT
cdr3_aa: CAITRDSGNTIYF
j_call: TRBJ1-3
v_call: TRBV10-3
d_call: TRBD1
clone_size: -

cdr3_nt: TGTGCCAGCAGCTTAGTTGCCACCTCCTGGGAGCTGTTTTTT
cdr3_aa: CASSLVATSWELFF
j_call: TRBJ2-2
v_call: TRBV7-2
d_call: -
clone_size: once

cdr3_nt: TGTGCCAGCGACCTTACTAGTTCGGAGCAGTTCTTC
cdr3_aa: CASDLTSSEQFF
j_call: TRBJ2-1
v_call: TRBV6-1
d_call: -
clone_size: -

cdr3_nt: TGTGCCAGCAGCCGACAGGGCCCTGGTGGGGCCAACGTCCTGACTTTC
cdr3_aa: CASSRQGPGGANVLTF
j_call: TRBJ2-6
v_call: TRBV5-6
d_call: TRBD1
clone_size: few

cdr3_nt: TGTGCCAGCAGCTTGGCTAGCGGGGGCACCTACGAGCAGTACTTC
cdr3_aa: CASSLASGGTYEQYF
j_call: TRBJ2-7
v_call: TRBV5-5
d_call: TRBD2
clone_size: -

cdr3_nt: TGTGCCAGCAGGGGGACAGGGTGGAACACTGAAGCTTTCTTT
cdr3_aa: CASRGTGWNTEAFF
j_call: TRBJ1-1
v_call: TRBV28
d_call: TRBD1
clone_size: -

cdr3_nt: TGTGCCAGCAGTGCGGAGGGGACTAGCGGTGGTGAGCAGTTCTTC
cdr3_aa: CASSAEGTSGGEQFF
j_call: TRBJ2-1
v_call: TRBV6-4
d_call: TRBD2
clone_size: -

cdr3_nt: TGTGCCAGCAGCTCGGCAGGGAGCACAGATACGCAGTATTTT
cdr3_aa: CASSSAGSTDTQYF
j_call: TRBJ2-3
v_call: TRBV25-1
d_call: -
clone_size: -

cdr3_nt: TGTGCCAGTAACGCTGAGCTTTTCACTGAAGCTTTCTTT
cdr3_aa: CASNAELFTEAFF
j_call: TRBJ1-1
v_call: TRBV19
d_call: -
clone_size: -

cdr3_nt: TGTGCCATCGGGCCCTCCTACGAGCAGTACTTC
cdr3_aa: CAIGPSYEQYF
j_call: TRBJ2-7
v_call: TRBV10-3
d_call: -
clone_size: -

cdr3_nt: TGCAGTTATGGGGTTGAACAGTTCTTC
cdr3_aa: CSYGVEQFF
j_call: TRBJ2-1
v_call: TRBV20-1
d_call: -
clone_size: -

cdr3_nt: TGTGCCAGCACCTTCCCGAACCGGGCTGAGCAGTTCTTC
cdr3_aa: CASTFPNRAEQFF
j_call: TRBJ2-1
v_call: TRBV28
d_call: -
clone_size: -

cdr3_nt: TGCGCCAGCAGCCGGAGGGCCGGGACAGGGGGCTTCTATGAGCAGTTCTTC
cdr3_aa: CASSRRAGTGGFYEQFF
j_call: TRBJ2-1
v_call: TRBV5-1
d_call: TRBD1
clone_size: once

cdr3_nt: TGTGCCATCAGTGGGTTCGAGGGGGATACGCAGTATTTT
cdr3_aa: CAISGFEGDTQYF
j_call: TRBJ2-3
v_call: TRBV10-3
d_call: -
clone_size: -

cdr3_nt: TGTGCCAGCAGCTTAGGACAGGGAGTGTATGGCTACACCTTC
cdr3_aa: CASSLGQGVYGYTF
j_call: TRBJ1-2
v_call: TRBV13
d_call: -
clone_size: few

cdr3_nt: TGTGCCAGCAGCCCTACCCCCGTTAATGAGCAGTTCTTC
cdr3_aa: CASSPTPVNEQFF
j_call: TRBJ2-1
v_call: TRBV9
d_call: -
clone_size: -

cdr3_nt: TGCAGTGCTCGGACTCAGTCGGAACTGTTTTTT
cdr3_aa: CSARTQSELFF
j_call: TRBJ1-4
v_call: TRBV20-1
d_call: -
clone_size: -

cdr3_nt: TGTGCCTGGAGTGTACAGGGTGGAGAGACCCAGTACTTC
cdr3_aa: CAWSVQGGETQYF
j_call: TRBJ2-5
v_call: TRBV30
d_call: -
clone_size: -

cdr3_nt: TGTGCCAGTAGGCCTAAGCGGGAGGGCACCGGGGAGCTGTTTTTT
cdr3_aa: CASRPKREGTGELFF
j_call: TRBJ2-2
v_call: TRBV19
d_call: TRBD2
clone_size: -

cdr3_nt: TGTGCCAGCAGCTTGGGGGGCACGCACTACGAGCAGTACTTC
cdr3_aa: CASSLGGTHYEQYF
j_call: TRBJ2-7
v_call: TRBV5-5
d_call: -
clone_size: -

cdr3_nt: TGTGCCAGCAGCAAAGAGCCAGGGGGGTGGGACGCTGAAGCTTTCTTT
cdr3_aa: CASSKEPGGWDAEAFF
j_call: TRBJ1-1
v_call: TRBV21-1
d_call: -
clone_size: -

cdr3_nt: TGTGCCAGCAGAGGGACAGGGAGAACTGAAGCTTTCTTT
cdr3_aa: CASRGTGRTEAFF
j_call: TRBJ1-1
v_call: TRBV27
d_call: TRBD1
clone_size: -

cdr3_nt: TGTGCCAGCAGTTCCGGGTGGGGACAGCACTATGGCTACACCTTC
cdr3_aa: CASSSGWGQHYGYTF
j_call: TRBJ1-2
v_call: TRBV27
d_call: TRBD1
clone_size: -

cdr3_nt: TGTGCCAGTAGTATAAACAGGGGGGTGGGGGATGAGCAGTTCTTC
cdr3_aa: CASSINRGVGDEQFF
j_call: TRBJ2-1
v_call: TRBV19
d_call: TRBD1
clone_size: -

cdr3_nt: TGTGCCATCAGAGAGAGCTCTGGAAACACCATATATTTT
cdr3_aa: CAIRESSGNTIYF
j_call: TRBJ1-3
v_call: TRBV10-3
d_call: -
clone_size: -

cdr3_nt: TGCAGCGTTGAAGAATACAATGAGCAGTTCTTC
cdr3_aa: CSVEEYNEQFF
j_call: TRBJ2-1
v_call: TRBV29-1
d_call: -
clone_size: few

cdr3_nt: TGTGCCAGCAGCTTACTACTAGCGCCCACAGATACGCAGTATTTT
cdr3_aa: CASSLLLAPTDTQYF
j_call: TRBJ2-3
v_call: TRBV7-3
d_call: TRBD2
clone_size: few

cdr3_nt: TGTGCCAGCAGCTTACAGGGCAGTGATTATACAGATACGCAGTATTTT
cdr3_aa: CASSLQGSDYTDTQYF
j_call: TRBJ2-3
v_call: TRBV5-8
d_call: -
clone_size: -

cdr3_nt: TGTGCCAGCAGCTTAGGACTTTCCGGGACTTTTTACGAGCAGTACTTC
cdr3_aa: CASSLGLSGTFYEQYF
j_call: TRBJ2-7
v_call: TRBV13
d_call: -
clone_size: -

cdr3_nt: TGTGCCAGCAGCTTAACAGGACAGCCGCCACAAGTCGATACATACGAGCAGTACTTC
cdr3_aa: CASSLTGQPPQVDTYEQYF
j_call: TRBJ2-7
v_call: TRBV7-9
d_call: -
clone_size: -

cdr3_nt: TGCGCCAGCAGCCTCCTCCACAGGGACACCGGGGAGCTGTTTTTT
cdr3_aa: CASSLLHRDTGELFF
j_call: TRBJ2-2
v_call: TRBV4-3
d_call: -
clone_size: -

cdr3_nt: TGTGCCAGCAGCCTAGCCGGGACAGCTTCACCCCTCCACTTT
cdr3_aa: CASSLAGTASPLHF
j_call: TRBJ1-6
v_call: TRBV11-2
d_call: TRBD1
clone_size: -